The next 28 T cell receptor beta chains were all read from a single sample in a study of T cell responses to AZD1222 COVID-19 vaccine. TCRdb keeps only in-frame clones here, not all; method: immunoSEQ multiplex PCR. The sample lists 72,000 or so clones, 85% occurring once. The source was peripheral blood, collected on day 0 of AZD1222 vaccination. The receptors stem from an adult in good health.

The chain carries TRBV30 and TRBJ1-2; no reliable D call. The CDR3 runs 14 residues. CDR1 is GTSNPN, CDR2 SVGIG, per germline (reference sequence). The V gene lost 4 bases and the J gene lost 3 bases, with 15 bases spanning the gap. Written as DNA, the CDR3 is TGTGCCTGGACACGGGATCTCCCCCACTATGGCTACACCTTC. Its protein is CAWTRDLPHYGYTF.

The chain carries TRBV3-1 (or the pseudogene TRBV3-2) and TRBJ1-2; 7 positions match TRBD1. The V gene end was trimmed by 4 bases and the J gene end by 2 bases; junction bases not matched to a gene: 7. Germline V gene lookup returns CDR1 LGHDT and CDR2 YNNKEL (reference sequence). The CDR3 loop spans 15 amino acids. The CDR3 loop is CASSPRQGLNYGYTF. The CDR3 DNA is TGTGCCAGCAGCCCACGACAGGGCCTAAACTATGGCTACACCTTC.

V is TRBV5-1 and J is TRBJ1-1; D remains ambiguous. The CDR3 sequence is 14 residues long. V was clipped by 0 bases and J by 1 base, with 7 bases between them. CDR1 and CDR2 from the germline V gene are SGHRS and YFSETQ. The CDR3 is CASSLANWNTEAFF. The CDR3 DNA reads as TGCGCCAGCAGCTTGGCCAACTGGAACACTGAAGCTTTCTTT.

The rearrangement uses TRBV2 and TRBJ1-1, with 7 bases aligning to TRBD1. The CDR3 is 13 amino acids. Trimming at V came to 4 bases and at J to 6 bases, leaving 5 bases not matched to a gene. Per germline, CDR1 SNHLY and CDR2 FYNNEI. The CDR3 is CASSAQGGSEAFF. The CDR3 DNA reads as TGTGCCAGCAGTGCGCAGGGGGGCTCTGAAGCTTTCTTT. Using reference TRBV2 and TRBJ1-1 for the parts outside the CDR3, the full variable domain is EPEVTQTPSHQVTQMGQEVILRCVPISNHLYFYWYRQILGQKVEFLVSFYNNEISEKSEIFDDQFSVERPDGSNFTLKIRSTKLEDSAMYFCASSAQGGSEAFFGQGTRLTVV.

The genes are TRBV4-1 and TRBJ2-1; 16 bases are shared with TRBD2. V lost 4 bases to trimming and J lost 8 bases; unmatched junction nucleotides: 8. Germline loops: CDR1 MGHRA, CDR2 YSYEKL. This CDR3 contains 17 residues. CDR3 amino acids: CASSPHSGTSGRDEQFF. The CDR3 DNA is TGCGCCAGCAGCCCCCACTCCGGGACTAGCGGGAGGGATGAGCAGTTCTTC.

The chain joins TRBV9 to TRBJ2-3; 15 nucleotides match TRBD2. The trim removed 4 bases at V and 0 bases at J, leaving 6 bases unmatched. Germline V lookup: CDR1 SGDLS, CDR2 YYNGEE. This CDR3 is built from 18 residues. The CDR3 sequence is CASSSRGLAGGSTDTQYF. DNA for the CDR3: TGTGCCAGCAGCTCCAGGGGACTAGCGGGGGGAAGCACAGATACGCAGTATTTT.

This chain joins TRBV24-1 and TRBJ2-1; 7 nucleotides agree with TRBD1. Unmatched junction bases numbered 4, after V lost 5 bases and J lost 10 bases. Germline V gene sequence: CDR1 KGHDR, CDR2 SFDVKD. The CDR3 is 12 residues long. CDR3 protein: CATSGLTGEQFF. The CDR3 bases are TGTGCCACCAGTGGTCTGACAGGGGAGCAGTTCTTC.

The V call is TRBV6-4, the J call TRBJ1-2; 8 bases match TRBD1. Per germline, CDR1 MRHNA and CDR2 SNTAGT. J gave up 3 bases and V 4 bases, and 4 bases lay outside the gene matches. The CDR3 spans 14 residues. The CDR3 nucleotides are TGTGCCAGCAGTGCAGGGGGCGGTCACTATGGCTACACCTTC. Amino acid sequence: CASSAGGGHYGYTF.

The genes are TRBV27 and TRBJ1-5; D may be TRBD1 (6 bases). Germline-derived CDR1 and CDR2 are MNHEY and SMNVEV (reference sequence). V dropped 4 bases and J dropped 4 bases, with 14 bases sitting between them. The CDR3 is 15 amino acids. Here the CDR3 DNA reads TGTGCCAGCAGTTCAGCAGGGGCTGATAATCAGCCCCAGCATTTT. Its protein is CASSSAGADNQPQHF.

This rearrangement joins TRBV11-2 to TRBJ2-1; 10 bases agree with TRBD2. Per germline, CDR1 SGHAT and CDR2 FQNNGV. V lost 5 bases, J lost 7 bases, and 11 bases stayed unmatched. The length of the CDR3 is 16 residues. The chain's CDR3 is CASSPRSGGSENEQFF. The CDR3 DNA sequence: TGTGCCAGCAGCCCGCGTAGCGGGGGGTCTGAGAATGAGCAGTTCTTC. The full variable domain, with the rest looked up from reference TRBV11-2 and TRBJ2-1, is EAGVAQSPRYKIIEKRQSVAFWCNPISGHATLYWYQQILGQGPKLLIQFQNNGVVDDSQLPKDRFSAERLKGVDSTLKIQPAKLEDSAVYLCASSPRSGGSENEQFFGPGTRLTVL.

The rearrangement uses TRBV7-2 and TRBJ1-6; D is possibly TRBD1 (6 bases). The germline V gene encodes CDR1 SGHTA and CDR2 FQGNSA. Trimming stripped 5 bases from V and 8 bases from J, with 19 bases between. The CDR3 sequence is 16 residues long. The DNA for the CDR3 is TGTGCCAGCAGCCTTGATAACAGGGCACTGTATTCACCCCTCCACTTT. It codes for CASSLDNRALYSPLHF.

This rearrangement joins TRBV19 to TRBJ1-5; D gene uncertain. Trimming shortened V by 4 bases and J by 0 bases, and 13 bases separated the two germline ends. CDR3 length equals 16 residues. Germline V lookup: CDR1 LNHDA, CDR2 SQIVND (reference sequence). In nucleotides, the CDR3 is TGTGCCAGTAGTACACGGGTCTTCAATAGCAATCAGCCCCAGCATTTT. Translated: CASSTRVFNSNQPQHF.

This chain links TRBV30 with TRBJ1-6; unclear D gene. V lost 3 bases and J lost 6, with 12 bases in between. The germline gives CDR1 GTSNPN, CDR2 SVGIG (reference sequence). The length of the CDR3 is 14 residues. CDR3 in DNA: TGTGCCTGGAGCTTAGGGAGAGGTAATTCACCCCTCCACTTT. Translating it yields CAWSLGRGNSPLHF.

The chain uses TRBV5-1 and TRBJ2-1; TRBD2 matches 8 bases. The V gene end was trimmed by 5 bases and the J gene end by 0 bases; junction bases not matched to a gene: 4. This CDR3 is built from 15 residues. Germline V gene data show CDR1 as SGHRS and CDR2 as YFSETQ. Here the CDR3 DNA reads TGCGCCAGCAGTGAGGGGACTAGCTCCTACAATGAGCAGTTCTTC. Its translation is CASSEGTSSYNEQFF.

The DNA for the CDR3 is TGCGCCAGCAGTGAGTCCCAGGGTGACGGGGAGCTGTTTTTT. This gives the protein CASSESQGDGELFF. The chain joins TRBV10-1 to TRBJ2-2; a possible D gene is TRBD1 (5 bases). The CDR3 sequence is 14 residues long. V was clipped by 0 bases and J by 7 bases, with 9 bases between them. Germline V gene sequence: CDR1 WNHNN, CDR2 SYGVQD (reference sequence).

The chain recombines TRBV13 with TRBJ1-1; D uncertain. The CDR3 sequence is 12 residues long. V was cut by 5 bases and J by 5 bases, with 9 bases left in between. Germline-derived CDR1 and CDR2 are PRHDT and FYEKMQ (reference sequence). The CDR3 spells CASSVGLTEAFF. CDR3 nucleotide sequence: TGTGCCAGCAGCGTGGGGTTAACTGAAGCTTTCTTT.

V and J are TRBV19 and TRBJ2-3; unclear D gene. Germline lookup yields CDR1 LNHDA and CDR2 SQIVND (reference sequence). The CDR3 contains 15 residues. The ends were cut back, 1 base at V and 0 bases at J, with 8 bases in the middle. The CDR3 DNA follows: TGTGCCAGTAGTATAGGCCTTCCTAGCACAGATACGCAGTATTTT. It is translated as CASSIGLPSTDTQYF.

V and J are TRBV5-1 and TRBJ2-7; D remains ambiguous. The CDR3 is 12 residues long. The V end was cut by 4 bases, the J end by 5 bases, with 10 bases between. Germline CDR1 SGHRS, CDR2 YFSETQ. CDR3 region: CASSLPSDEQYF. For the CDR3, the DNA is TGCGCCAGCAGCCTACCATCGGACGAGCAGTACTTC.

The CDR3 reads CASRAGTGALQSSYEQYF. CDR3 nucleotides: TGTGCCAGCAGAGCCGGGACAGGGGCTTTACAATCCTCCTACGAGCAGTACTTC. The V gene is TRBV5-5, the J gene TRBJ2-7; TRBD1 aligns across 10 bases. Germline V gene data show CDR1 as SGHKS and CDR2 as YYEKEE (reference sequence). The V and J ends lost 5 bases and 0 bases, in that order; junction bases with no gene match: 14. The CDR3 consists of 18 residues.

The chain couples TRBV6-5 to TRBJ2-2; a weak D match, TRBD2 (7 bases). CDR3 size: 15 residues. The V gene lost 6 bases and the J gene lost 2 bases, with 13 bases spanning the gap. Germline values: CDR1 MNHEY, CDR2 SVGAGI. The DNA of the CDR3 is TGTGCCAGCAGCCTGGGGGGGCCCAACACCGGGGAGCTGTTTTTT. Residues: CASSLGGPNTGELFF.

The chain is built from TRBV12-5 and TRBJ1-1; no definite D call. The CDR3 loop spans 13 amino acids. Germline-derived CDR1 and CDR2 are LGHNT and FRNRAP. V was pared by 7 bases and J by 1 base, with 10 bases between. This chain's CDR3 is CASARDPNTEAFF. CDR3 DNA: TGTGCTAGTGCCCGAGACCCGAACACTGAAGCTTTCTTT. Together with reference TRBV12-5 and TRBJ1-1, the CDR3 gives the full variable domain: DARVTQTPRHKVTEMGQEVTMRCQPILGHNTVFWYRQTMMQGLELLAYFRNRAPLDDSGMPKDRFSAEMPDATLATLKIQPSEPRDSAVYFCASARDPNTEAFFGQGTRLTVV.

The rearrangement joins TRBV5-1 to TRBJ2-3; TRBD1 or TRBD2 may be the D gene (6 bases each). The CDR3 sequence is 15 residues long. Between the trimmed V and J ends, which lost 7 bases and 1 base, there was a span of 16 bases. Germline V CDR1 and CDR2: SGHRS, YFSETQ. CDR3 amino acids: CASRTGTLGTDTQYF. The DNA for the CDR3 is TGCGCCAGCCGTACAGGGACTTTGGGCACAGATACGCAGTATTTT. The variable domain in full, with the rest retrieved from reference TRBV5-1 and TRBJ2-3, is KAGVTQTPRYLIKTRGQQVTLSCSPISGHRSVSWYQQTPGQGLQFLFEYFSETQRNKGNFPGRFSGRQFSNSRSEMNVSTLELGDSALYLCASRTGTLGTDTQYFGPGTRLTVL.

The rearrangement uses TRBV19 and TRBJ1-6, with D unresolved. The germline V gene has CDR1 LNHDA and CDR2 SQIVND (reference sequence). The length of the CDR3 is 17 residues. With 1 base removed from V and 2 bases from J, the gap between germline ends came to 12 bases. In DNA, the CDR3 is TGTGCCAGTAGTATAGTGGCAGGCTTACCCTATAATTCACCCCTCCACTTT. This gives the protein CASSIVAGLPYNSPLHF.

The chain employs TRBV28 and TRBJ1-2, with TRBD1 matching over 10 bases. V lost 4 bases, J lost 1 base, and 9 bases stayed unmatched. The CDR3 loop spans 17 amino acids. Germline CDR1 MDHEN, CDR2 SYDVKM. The CDR3 loop reads CASSSPGQGHNNYGYTF. The CDR3 DNA is TGTGCCAGCAGTTCGCCGGGACAGGGGCACAATAACTATGGCTACACCTTC.

This clone was seen once. The chain joins TRBV7-9 to TRBJ2-7; D is uncertain. Germline V lookup: CDR1 SEHNR, CDR2 FQNEAQ (reference sequence). This CDR3 region has 12 residues. Deletions cut 1 base from V and 3 bases from J, with 4 bases between. The CDR3 DNA reads TGTGCCAGCAGCTTAGGGTTCTACGAGCAGTACTTC. It yields the protein CASSLGFYEQYF.

This chain connects TRBV4-1 to TRBJ2-4, with a weak D call TRBD2 (6 bases). Per germline, CDR1 MGHRA and CDR2 YSYEKL. Trimming stripped 4 bases from V and 8 bases from J, with 18 bases between. The CDR3 length is 15 residues. The CDR3 DNA reads TGCGCCAGCAGCCCGGAGGGTGATCCTAGGGACATTCAGTACTTC. Its protein product is CASSPEGDPRDIQYF.

This chain links TRBV9 with TRBJ1-2; D uncertain. Germline lookup yields CDR1 SGDLS and CDR2 YYNGEE. V gave up 4 bases and J gave up 3 bases, with 4 bases separating them. This CDR3 comprises 11 residues. CDR3 bases: TGTGCCAGCAGCCCCCACTATGGCTACACCTTC. It is translated as CASSPHYGYTF. The variable domain in full, completed from reference TRBV9 and TRBJ1-2, reads DSGVTQTPKHLITATGQRVTLRCSPRSGDLSVYWYQQSLDQGLQFLIQYYNGEERAKGNILERFSAQQFPDLHSELNLSSLELGDSALYFCASSPHYGYTFGSGTRLTVV.

The rearrangement links TRBV3-1 (or the pseudogene TRBV3-2) to TRBJ2-1; 12 positions agree with TRBD1. Germline CDR1 LGHDT, CDR2 YNNKEL (reference sequence). The trim removed 2 bases at V and 7 bases at J, leaving 9 bases unmatched. The CDR3 sequence is 17 residues long. CDR3 sequence reads: CASSQSPGQGARNEQFF. CDR3 coding DNA: TGTGCCAGCAGCCAATCACCGGGACAGGGGGCGCGGAATGAGCAGTTCTTC.